The 6 T cell receptor beta chains below come from one sample, sequenced in a study of shared clonotypes between healthy human individuals. Assay used: immunoSEQ multiplex PCR; TCRdb lists only in-frame clones, some missing. The data contain around 2.1 million clones, about 92% of them singletons. Naive CD8 populations comprised CD45RO-negative cells positively selected for CCR7, excluding terminally differentiated effector memory CD45RA+ cells. Sequenced input: naive CD8+ T cells from PBMCs. The receptors were gathered from a man younger than 30 in good health. Some clones in this sample may be carry-over from other donors' samples.

The chain combines TRBV15 with TRBJ1-5; D unclear. The CDR3 totals 16 residues. Per germline, CDR1 LNHNV and CDR2 YYDKDF (reference sequence). The V end was cut by 1 base, the J end by 1 base, with 11 bases between. CDR3 nucleotides: TGTGCCACCAGCAGAGCGACCCATCCGAGCAATCAGCCCCAGCATTTT. This encodes CATSRATHPSNQPQHF.

This chain links TRBV9 with TRBJ2-3; 10 positions agree with TRBD2. From germline, CDR1 is SGDLS and CDR2 YYNGEE. V was clipped by 4 bases and J by 1 base; unmatched bases: 6. This CDR3 comprises 16 residues. The CDR3 reads CASSTRAGGGTDTQYF. The DNA for the CDR3 is TGTGCCAGCAGCACCCGAGCGGGAGGGGGCACAGATACGCAGTATTTT.

This chain uses TRBV6-1 with TRBJ1-5; D not resolved. The V gene's germline CDR1 is MNHNS and CDR2 SASEGT. The CDR3 loop spans 14 amino acids. V dropped 1 base and J dropped 4 bases, with 8 bases sitting between them. CDR3 DNA: TGTGCCAGCAGTGAAGTGGTCCGAAATCAGCCCCAGCATTTT. It is translated as CASSEVVRNQPQHF.

CDR3 DNA sequence: TGTGCCAGCAGTTGGGGGGCCGGGACAGCCACCTACGAGCAGTACTTC. Translation gives CASSWGAGTATYEQYF. This chain uses TRBV28 with TRBJ2-7; possible D gene TRBD1, 7 bases. V was trimmed by 4 bases and J by 2 bases, leaving 18 bases between them. This CDR3 is 16 amino acids long. The germline CDR1 and CDR2 sequences are MDHEN and SYDVKM.

The rearrangement uses TRBV30 and TRBJ2-1, with D uncertain. Germline values: CDR1 GTSNPN, CDR2 SVGIG (reference sequence). The CDR3 has 9 residues. The ends were cut back, 8 bases at V and 8 bases at J, with 7 bases in the middle. CDR3 nucleotides: TGTGCCATGACCGATGAGCAGTTCTTC. Residues: CAMTDEQFF. The full variable domain, its missing parts supplied by reference TRBV30 and TRBJ2-1, is SQTIHQWPATLVQPVGSPLSLECTVEGTSNPNLYWYRQAAGRGLQLLFYSVGIGQISSEVPQNLSASRPQDRQFILSSKKLLLSDSGFYLCAMTDEQFFGPGTRLTVL.

The rearrangement joins TRBV10-3 to TRBJ2-5, with 14 positions matching TRBD2. The CDR3 totals 19 residues. V gave up 0 bases and J gave up 1 base; unmatched junction bases: 7. Germline assignment: CDR1 ENHRY and CDR2 SYGVKD. CDR3 sequence reads: CAISESRPTSGRAQETQYF. CDR3 coding DNA: TGTGCCATCAGTGAGTCCCGACCGACTAGCGGGAGGGCCCAAGAGACCCAGTACTTC.